This section outlines one T cell receptor beta chain sequence together with its context. Its antigen is undetermined. The sample originates from a study of identical twins. General study points: With abundant cord blood beta clonotypes, insertions were fewer; memory repertoires showed no such pattern. Model-predicted out-of-frame TCR alpha sharing fell below observed values in monozygotic twins. Invariant MAIT and iNKT cells could partly confound zero-insertion analyses.

Germline lookup yields CDR1 MDHEN and CDR2 SYDVKM. Deletions cut 6 bases from V and 7 bases from J, with 19 bases between. This CDR3 spans 15 amino acids. TCRdb reprocessed the 5' RACE reads with MiXCR, giving one entry per CDR3 protein. This table holds fewer than 550,000 distinct CDR3 sequences, roughly an eighth found once. These same records also appear under a second study, on yellow fever vaccine responses in identical twins.

The receptor's source is a woman younger than 30 in good health. J is TRBJ1-5 and V is TRBV28; weak D call: TRBD1 (5 bases). Sequenced: CD4+ T cells sorted from blood. CDR3 in amino acids: CASSDHGGREQPQHF. The CDR3 DNA follows: TGTGCCAGCAGCGATCACGGGGGGAGGGAACAGCCCCAGCATTTT.